These T cell receptor beta chains were read from a single sample in a study of blood T cells in healthy people across ages. Via MiXCR, TCRdb re-called the 5' RACE reads, giving one row per CDR3 protein. The table records 800,000 to 1,000,000 distinct CDR3 sequences, 48% of them present only once. Material: blood. All receptors come from a man aged 25 to 40 in good health. Each CDR3 is given with its conserved first and last residue. D genes are given only for firm matches. Rows may omit the clone size; those that give it use once, few, many or a size class.

TRBV6-5	TRBJ1-2	NA	NA	CASSPPDSEIDGYTF	TGTGCCAGCAGTCCTCCTGACAGTGAGATTGATGGCTACACCTTC
TRBV28	TRBJ1-2	NA	NA	CASSPLRQNYGYTF	TGTGCCAGCAGTCCTCTTAGACAGAACTATGGCTACACCTTC
TRBV4-3	TRBJ2-1	TRBD2	few	CASSQGLAGLINEQFF	TGCGCCAGCAGCCAAGGACTAGCGGGGCTAATTAATGAGCAGTTCTTC
TRBV6-4	TRBJ2-1	TRBD1	NA	CASSDSAGQGGSEQFF	TGTGCCAGCAGTGACTCAGCGGGACAGGGTGGTAGTGAGCAGTTCTTC
TRBV28	TRBJ1-2	NA	NA	CASSSADIPANYGYTF	TGTGCCAGCAGTTCGGCGGACATACCCGCTAACTATGGCTATACCTTC
TRBV7-9	TRBJ2-3	NA	few	CASSFPPPDTQYF	TGTGCCAGCAGCTTTCCTCCCCCAGATACGCAGTATTTT
TRBV7-9	TRBJ2-7	NA	NA	CASSPQSTYEQYF	TGTGCCAGCAGCCCCCAATCCACCTACGAGCAGTACTTC
TRBV20-1	TRBJ2-1	NA	few	CSARSPQNNEQFF	TGCAGTGCTCGGTCCCCCCAGAACAATGAGCAGTTCTTC
TRBV12-3/TRBV12-4	TRBJ2-5	NA	NA	CASTMLAGAQGTQYF	TGTGCCAGCACCATGCTAGCTGGAGCACAAGGGACCCAGTACTTC
TRBV7-2	TRBJ2-1	TRBD2	NA	CASSRVRTSGSNEQFF	TGTGCCAGCAGCAGAGTCCGGACTAGCGGGAGCAATGAGCAGTTCTTC
TRBV7-2	TRBJ1-2	NA	few	CASSFDRKNGYTF	TGTGCCAGCAGCTTCGACAGGAAGAATGGCTACACCTTC
TRBV5-1	TRBJ2-1	TRBD1	few	CASSLLGTDEEVQFF	TGCGCCAGCAGCTTACTGGGGACAGACGAGGAAGTGCAGTTCTTC
TRBV5-1	TRBJ2-1	NA	NA	CASSLEVGQGEQFF	TGCGCCAGCAGCTTGGAGGTCGGGCAGGGTGAGCAGTTCTTC
TRBV11-2	TRBJ2-5	NA	NA	CASSFRLKKETQYF	TGTGCCAGCAGCTTTAGACTTAAAAAAGAGACCCAGTACTTC
TRBV7-7	TRBJ2-3	NA	NA	CASSLLRTDTQYF	TGTGCCAGCAGCTTACTCCGCACAGATACGCAGTATTTT
TRBV7-8	TRBJ2-1	NA	NA	CTSSPRAQGINLGEQFF	TGTACCAGCAGCCCCCGGGCGCAGGGGATTAATTTGGGTGAGCAGTTCTTC
TRBV6-2/TRBV6-3	TRBJ2-1	TRBD2	NA	CASSSSGGAANEQFF	TGTGCCAGCAGCTCTAGCGGGGGGGCGGCCAATGAGCAGTTCTTC
TRBV20-1	TRBJ2-7	NA	NA	CSARTGTGVQYF	TGCAGTGCTAGAACGGGGACTGGAGTGCAGTACTTC
TRBV6-2/TRBV6-3	TRBJ1-1	NA	NA	CASSYSPGVAGTEAFF	TGTGCCAGCAGTTACAGTCCGGGGGTCGCCGGCACTGAAGCTTTCTTT